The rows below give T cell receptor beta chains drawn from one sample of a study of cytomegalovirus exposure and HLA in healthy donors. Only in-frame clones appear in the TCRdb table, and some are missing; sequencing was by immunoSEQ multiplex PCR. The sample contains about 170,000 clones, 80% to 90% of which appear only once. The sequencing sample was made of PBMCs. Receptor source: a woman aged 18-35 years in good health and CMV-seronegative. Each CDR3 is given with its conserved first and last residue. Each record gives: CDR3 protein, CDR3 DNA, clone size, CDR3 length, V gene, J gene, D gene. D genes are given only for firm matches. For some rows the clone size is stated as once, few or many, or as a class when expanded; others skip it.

CASSLGTTNEQFF	TGTGCCAGCAGCTTAGGGACTACCAATGAGCAGTTCTTC	once	13	TRBV11-3	TRBJ2-1	-
CASSRSGLDAYEQYF	TGCGCCAGCAGCCGGTCCGGACTAGATGCCTACGAGCAGTACTTC	-	15	TRBV4-1	TRBJ2-7	TRBD2
CASILAYFFFIWLYTF	-	-	16	TRBV25-1	TRBJ1-2	-
CASSGGLQGASYEQYF	TGCGCCAGCAGCGGGGGTCTACAGGGGGCCTCCTACGAGCAGTACTTC	-	16	TRBV4-1	TRBJ2-7	TRBD1
CASSLDPGQGLGNYGYTF	TGCGCCAGCAGCTTGGATCCGGGACAGGGGTTAGGGAACTATGGCTACACCTTC	-	18	TRBV5-1	TRBJ1-2	TRBD1
CASSLGGGASGYTF	TGTGCCAGCAGTTTAGGTGGGGGCGCATCTGGCTACACCTTC	-	14	TRBV28	TRBJ1-2	-
CASSPTTGTQNTEAFF	TGTGCCAGCTCACCAACCACGGGGACTCAGAACACTGAAGCTTTCTTT	-	16	TRBV18	TRBJ1-1	-
CASSPTRLAGRATHF	TGTGCCAGCAGTCCCACCAGACTAGCGGGACGGGCAACGCACTTC	-	15	TRBV27	TRBJ2-7	TRBD2
CASSRGLAGVPSDTQYF	TGTGCCAGCAGTCGAGGACTAGCGGGAGTTCCCTCAGATACGCAGTATTTT	once	17	TRBV27	TRBJ2-3	TRBD2
CASSYLAGVGYEQYF	TGTGCCAGCAGCTATCTAGCGGGAGTGGGTTACGAGCAGTACTTC	-	15	TRBV7-8	TRBJ2-7	TRBD2
CASSTGGLGNTEAFF	TGTGCCAGCAGCACAGGGGGCTTAGGGAACACTGAAGCTTTCTTT	-	15	TRBV6-5	TRBJ1-1	TRBD1
CASRLAGVYEQYF	TGCGCCAGCAGACTAGCGGGAGTTTACGAGCAGTACTTC	-	13	TRBV5-1	TRBJ2-7	TRBD2
CASRKRTGFLNQPQHF	TGTGCCAGCCGAAAACGAACAGGATTCCTCAATCAGCCCCAGCATTTT	once	16	TRBV11-3	TRBJ1-5	-
CASSTSDRTSGYTF	TGTGCCAGCAGCACCTCGGACAGGACCAGTGGCTACACCTTC	few	14	TRBV7-9	TRBJ1-2	TRBD1
CSSSLVRSGARANQPQHF	TGTTCCAGCAGCTTGGTTCGATCTGGGGCCAGGGCCAATCAGCCCCAGCATTTT	-	18	TRBV7-9	TRBJ1-5	-
CASSPGQGLYEQYF	TGTGCCAGTAGCCCGGGACAGGGGCTCTACGAGCAGTACTTC	-	14	TRBV19	TRBJ2-7	TRBD1
CSVRFAGLSYNEQFF	TGCAGCGTTAGATTCGCGGGTTTAAGTTACAATGAGCAGTTCTTC	-	15	TRBV29-1	TRBJ2-1	-
CASSLAVGEKLFF	TGTGCCAGCAGCTTGGCGGTCGGTGAAAAACTGTTTTTT	-	13	TRBV5-4	TRBJ1-4	-
CASSGQGSYGYTF	TGTGCCAGCAGTGGACAGGGATCTTATGGCTACACCTTC	-	13	TRBV27	TRBJ1-2	TRBD1
CATLRAGQGAGEQFF	TGTGCCACACTAAGAGCGGGACAGGGGGCAGGGGAGCAGTTCTTC	-	15	TRBV28	TRBJ2-1	TRBD1
CATSRDYRGPYEQYF	TGTGCCACCAGCAGAGATTACAGGGGGCCCTACGAGCAGTACTTC	-	15	TRBV15	TRBJ2-7	TRBD1
CASNGGIRYEQYF	TGTGCCAGCAATGGAGGGATCCGTTACGAGCAGTACTTC	few	13	TRBV6-1	TRBJ2-7	-
CASSLAGTGTGANVLTF	TGTGCCAGCAGCTTGGCCGGGACAGGGACCGGGGCCAACGTCCTGACTTTC	-	17	TRBV5-4	TRBJ2-6	TRBD1
CASSEGLAGGENIQYF	TGTGCCAGCAGTGAAGGGCTAGCGGGAGGTGAGAACATTCAGTACTTC	once	16	TRBV2	TRBJ2-4	TRBD2
CASSLEGQGIRSEQFF	TGTGCCAGCAGTTTAGAGGGACAGGGGATTCGGAGTGAGCAGTTCTTC	-	16	TRBV27	TRBJ2-1	TRBD1
CASSIAGLAGGPAGELFF	TGTGCCAGTAGTATAGCAGGTCTAGCGGGAGGACCGGCCGGGGAGCTGTTTTTT	-	18	TRBV19	TRBJ2-2	TRBD2
CASSQDFNGGYEQYF	TGCGCCAGCAGCCAAGATTTTAATGGAGGATACGAGCAGTACTTC	-	15	TRBV4-3	TRBJ2-7	-
CASSLPPSAQFF	TGTGCCAGCAGCCTACCCCCTAGTGCGCAGTTCTTC	-	12	TRBV5-6	TRBJ2-1	-
CASSLDGAVVGNINIYEQYF	TGTGCCAGCAGCTTAGATGGGGCCGTTGTAGGTAACATTAATATTTACGAGCAGTACTTC	-	20	TRBV11-2	TRBJ2-7	-
CASSRHRGTDTQYF	TGTGCCAGCTCACGTCATAGGGGAACAGATACGCAGTATTTT	-	14	TRBV18	TRBJ2-3	-
CSARDSEAFF	TGCAGTGCTAGGGACAGTGAAGCTTTCTTT	-	10	TRBV20-1	TRBJ1-1	-
CAWSGGGRKDTEAFF	TGTGCCTGGAGTGGGGGGGGGCGTAAAGACACTGAAGCTTTCTTT	-	15	TRBV30	TRBJ1-1	-
CASYRVDNEQYF	TGCGCCAGCTACAGGGTCGACAACGAGCAGTACTTC	-	12	TRBV5-1	TRBJ2-7	-
CASGSGTGTTYEQYF	TGTGCCAGCGGGTCCGGGACAGGTACGACCTACGAGCAGTACTTC	-	15	TRBV6-5	TRBJ2-7	TRBD1
CASAGTAIQETQYF	TGTGCCAGCGCCGGGACAGCAATCCAAGAGACCCAGTACTTC	few	14	TRBV2	TRBJ2-5	TRBD1
CASSTQGVAQPQHF	TGTGCCAGCAGTACTCAGGGTGTCGCTCAGCCCCAGCATTTT	-	14	TRBV2	TRBJ1-5	-
CASSPGSRQGQETQYF	TGTGCCAGCAGCCCCGGATCCCGACAGGGCCAAGAGACCCAGTACTTC	few	16	TRBV7-2	TRBJ2-5	TRBD1
CASSNRGAGDEQYF	TGTGCCAGCAGTAACAGGGGGGCAGGGGACGAGCAGTACTTC	once	14	TRBV27	TRBJ2-7	TRBD1
CASIAGTGHFAWDTEAFF	TGTGCCAGTATTGCCGGGACAGGTCATTTTGCTTGGGACACTGAAGCTTTCTTT	-	18	TRBV19	TRBJ1-1	TRBD1
CASRKAQGSDEQYF	TGCGCCAGCAGGAAGGCTCAGGGATCCGACGAGCAGTACTTC	-	14	TRBV5-1	TRBJ2-7	-
CASSLSGLTNTGELFF	TGTGCCAGCAGTTTATCGGGACTTACTAACACCGGGGAGCTGTTTTTT	few	16	TRBV27	TRBJ2-2	-
CASIESRDTRSGREKLFF	TGCGCCAGCATCGAATCCCGGGACACCAGATCCGGGCGGGAAAAACTGTTTTTT	-	18	TRBV5-1	TRBJ1-4	-
CASSDTGVGTEAFF	TGTGCCAGCAGCGATACAGGGGTCGGCACTGAAGCTTTCTTT	-	14	TRBV6-5	TRBJ1-1	TRBD1